This TCR beta chain was documented in a study of T cells after yellow fever vaccination. For the study at large: SMART-Seq v4 Ultra Low Input prepared libraries from low-cell fractions. Whole-study findings and limits: Repertoires sorted by FACS could include abundant clonotypes that are contaminants from the bulk population.

TCRdb used MiXCR to reprocess the 5' RACE reads, holding one entry per CDR3 protein. The sample has 230,000 or so distinct CDR3 sequences, around 6.7% seen once. CDR1 LGHNA and CDR2 YSLEER come from the germline V gene. V shed 8 bases and J shed 1 base, with 16 bases lying between them. This CDR3 spans 15 amino acids. This clonotype came up a few times. Antigen: not known. This sequence joins TRBV4-3 and TRBJ2-3, with D maybe TRBD1 (5 bases). The sample here was CD4+ T cells sorted from PBMCs, taken on the day of the yellow fever booster vaccination. The clonotype comes from a man under 40 who received the YFV17D yellow fever vaccine. The CDR3 nucleotides read TGCGCCAGCGCCTTGGGGCATTCTCGCACAGATACGCAGTATTTT. This codes for CASALGHSRTDTQYF.